The 10 T cell receptor beta chains reported below all come from one sample, sequenced in a study of T cells in localized non-small cell lung cancer. The protocol was immunoSEQ multiplex PCR, while the TCRdb copy is restricted to in-frame clones and leaves out a portion. The sample contains 20,000 to 30,000 clones, under 95% of which appear only once. Sample: peripheral blood, taken before any cancer treatment. Every receptor here comes from a female donor of 60 years or more with stage II squamous cell lung carcinoma.

The chain employs TRBV6-5 and TRBJ1-1; 8 bases match TRBD1. The V segment lost 8 bases and the J segment 1 base; nucleotides outside the gene matches: 0. The CDR3 consists of 12 residues. CDR1 is MNHEY and CDR2 is SVGAGI in the germline V gene. This CDR3 reads CASGQGNTEAFF. CDR3 DNA: TGTGCCAGCGGACAGGGGAACACTGAAGCTTTCTTT.

The DNA of the CDR3 is TGTGCCAGCAGTGAATCTGGGGCAGGGAATACGCAGTATTTT. Amino acid sequence: CASSESGAGNTQYF. J is TRBJ2-3 and V is TRBV6-1; a weak D match, TRBD1 (5 bases). The germline V gene encodes CDR1 MNHNS and CDR2 SASEGT. The CDR3 contains 14 residues. Trimming cost V 2 bases and J 7 bases, with 13 bases left between them.

As for this clone: At one end, the junction sequence differs from germline, possibly due to a read error. The chain uses TRBV30 and TRBJ1-6, with 12 bases identical to TRBD1. Germline-derived CDR1 and CDR2 are GTSNPN and SVGIG (reference sequence). This CDR3 contains 16 residues. In DNA, the CDR3 is TGTGTCTGGAGGGACAGGGGGCGTTCCTATAATTCACCCCTCCACTTT. Encoded protein: CVWRDRGRSYNSPLHF. Complete variable domain (other parts from reference TRBV30 and TRBJ1-6): SQTIHQWPATLVQPVGSPLSLECTVEGTSNPNLYWYRQAAGRGLQLLFYSVGIGQISSEVPQNLSASRPQDRQFILSSKKLLLSDSGFYLCVWRDRGRSYNSPLHFGNGTRLTVT.

The chain carries TRBV19 and TRBJ2-1; 7 bases are a match to TRBD1. The CDR3 sequence is 15 residues long. From germline, CDR1 is LNHDA and CDR2 SQIVND (reference sequence). The J segment lost 4 bases and the V segment lost 3 bases, leaving 6 bases of the junction unmatched. The CDR3 nucleotides read TGTGCCAGTAGTATCGGAGACAGGGTATACAATGAGCAGTTCTTC. Its protein is CASSIGDRVYNEQFF.

The genes are TRBV11-2 and TRBJ2-7, with D possibly matching TRBD1 (6 bases). The length of the CDR3 is 15 residues. The germline V and J ends were trimmed by 5 bases and 2 bases, with 16 bases remaining between them. Germline-derived CDR1 and CDR2 are SGHAT and FQNNGV. CDR3 sequence: CASSDHAKGAYEQYF. CDR3 DNA: TGTGCCAGCAGCGACCATGCTAAGGGGGCCTACGAGCAGTACTTC.

This clone came up a few times. The chain has TRBV7-6 and TRBJ2-3, with 10 bases matching TRBD2. V shed 5 bases and J 0 bases; nucleotides not matched to a gene: 11. There are 18 residues in the CDR3. CDR1 and CDR2 from the germline V gene are SGHVS and FNYEAQ. In DNA, the CDR3 is TGTGCCAGCAGCCCCCGGCTAGCGGGGGACCCTAGCACAGATACGCAGTATTTT. Its protein product is CASSPRLAGDPSTDTQYF.

CDR3 bases: TGTGCCAGCAGCCCCGGGACATCCCGAGGGACTGAAGCTTTCTTT. It yields the protein CASSPGTSRGTEAFF. This chain joins TRBV5-4 and TRBJ1-1; D perhaps matches TRBD1 (6 bases). Trimming took off 4 bases at V and 5 bases at J, with 18 bases between the two ends. The CDR3 length is 15 residues. In germline, CDR1 is SGHNT, CDR2 YYREEE (reference sequence).

The chain uses TRBV7-2 and TRBJ2-5, with D tentatively TRBD1 or TRBD2 (5 bases each). Trimming stripped 6 bases from V and 5 bases from J, with 19 bases between. The CDR3 is 15 residues long. Looked up from germline, CDR1 is SGHTA and CDR2 is FQGNSA. The CDR3 spells CASRQYEGRGETQYF. In DNA form, the CDR3 reads TGTGCCAGCAGACAATACGAGGGGCGAGGGGAGACCCAGTACTTC.

The chain couples TRBV30 to TRBJ1-1; D is uncertain. The V end lost 2 bases, the J end lost 8 bases, and 9 bases lay between the germline ends. Germline-derived CDR1 and CDR2 are GTSNPN and SVGIG (reference sequence). The CDR3 covers 11 residues. The CDR3 coding sequence is TGTGCCTGGAGTCCCACCCGGGAAGCTTTCTTT. Residues: CAWSPTREAFF.

This sequence joins TRBV5-1 and TRBJ2-2; D uncertain. The CDR3 extends over 14 amino acids. Per germline, CDR1 SGHRS and CDR2 YFSETQ. Trimming took off 0 bases at V and 1 base at J, with 4 bases between the two ends. CDR3 in amino acids: CASSLGRNTGELFF. In DNA form, the CDR3 reads TGCGCCAGCAGCTTGGGCAGGAACACCGGGGAGCTGTTTTTT.